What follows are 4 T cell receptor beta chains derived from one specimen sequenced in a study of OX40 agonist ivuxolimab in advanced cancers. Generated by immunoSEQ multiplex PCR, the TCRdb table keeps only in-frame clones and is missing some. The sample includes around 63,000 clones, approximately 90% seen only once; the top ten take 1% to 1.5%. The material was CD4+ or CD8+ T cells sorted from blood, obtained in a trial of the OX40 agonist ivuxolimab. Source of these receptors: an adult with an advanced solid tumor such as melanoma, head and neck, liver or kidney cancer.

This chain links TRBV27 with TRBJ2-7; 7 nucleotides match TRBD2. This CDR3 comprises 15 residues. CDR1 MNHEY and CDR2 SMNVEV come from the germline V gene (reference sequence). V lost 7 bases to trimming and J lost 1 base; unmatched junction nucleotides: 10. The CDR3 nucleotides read TGTGCCAGCACCCGTAGCGGGTCCTCTTCCTACGAGCAGTACTTC. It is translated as CASTRSGSSSYEQYF.

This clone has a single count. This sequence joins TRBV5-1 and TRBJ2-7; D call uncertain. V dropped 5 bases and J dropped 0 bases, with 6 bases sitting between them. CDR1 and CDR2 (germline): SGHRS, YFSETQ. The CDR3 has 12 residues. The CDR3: CASSLSSYEQYF. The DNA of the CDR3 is TGCGCCAGCAGTCTCAGCTCCTACGAGCAGTACTTC.

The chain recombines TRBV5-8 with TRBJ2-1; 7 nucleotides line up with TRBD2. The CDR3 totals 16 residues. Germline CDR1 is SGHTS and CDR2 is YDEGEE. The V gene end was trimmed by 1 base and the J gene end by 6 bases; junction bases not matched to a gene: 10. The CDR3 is CASSLTDLGGSNEQFF. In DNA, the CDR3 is TGTGCCAGCAGCTTGACGGATTTGGGGGGGTCCAATGAGCAGTTCTTC. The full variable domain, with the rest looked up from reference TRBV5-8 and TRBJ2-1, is EAGVTQSPTHLIKTRGQQATLRCSPISGHTSVYWYQQALGLGLQFLLWYDEGEERNRGNFPPRFSGRQFPNYSSELNVNALELEDSALYLCASSLTDLGGSNEQFFGPGTRLTVL.

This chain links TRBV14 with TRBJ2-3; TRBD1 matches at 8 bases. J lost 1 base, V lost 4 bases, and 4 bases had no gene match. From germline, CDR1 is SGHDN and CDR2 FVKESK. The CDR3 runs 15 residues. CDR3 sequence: CASSRGTGRTDTQYF. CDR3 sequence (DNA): TGTGCCAGCAGCCGAGGGACAGGACGCACAGATACGCAGTATTTT.